What follows are 28 T cell receptor beta chains derived from one specimen sequenced in a study of T cells in Graves' hyperthyroidism and ophthalmopathy. Amplified TCR beta CDR3 regions came from RNA transcripts. TCR CDR3 underwent first-round RT-PCR with the HTBI primer set. MiXCR, applied by TCRdb to the multiplex PCR reads, yields one record per CDR3 protein. The sample yields a few hundred thousand distinct CDR3 sequences, roughly 13% seen once. Sequencing was done on a sample of blood. The source of these receptors is a woman aged 18-29 years with Graves' hyperthyroidism.

This clonotype appeared many times. This chain links TRBV3-1 with TRBJ1-1; possible D gene TRBD1, 6 bases. The CDR3 length is 13 residues. V lost 0 bases, J lost 11 bases, and 13 bases lay in between. Germline V CDR1 and CDR2: LGHDT, YNNKEL (reference sequence). CDR3 region: CASSQDFGGQAFF. The CDR3, as DNA: TGTGCCAGCAGCCAAGATTTTGGGGGCCAGGCTTTCTTT.

Many counts were recorded for this clonotype. The genes are TRBV3-1 and TRBJ2-3; TRBD2 matches at 13 bases. This CDR3 is 17 amino acids long. The J segment lost 3 bases and the V segment lost 4 bases, leaving 7 bases of the junction unmatched. Per germline, CDR1 LGHDT and CDR2 YNNKEL (reference sequence). CDR3 bases: TGTGCCAGCAGCCTCCGACTAGCGGGGGGTACAACAGATACGCAGTATTTT. This translates into CASSLRLAGGTTDTQYF.

J is TRBJ1-2 and V is TRBV28, with D hard to call. V lost 7 bases and J 2 bases, leaving 14 bases between the germline ends. The CDR3 has 14 residues. Germline CDR1 reads MDHEN; CDR2 reads SYDVKM. The CDR3 DNA sequence: TGTGCCAGCAAGGGAGAGGGCGCAAACTATGGCTACACCTTC. Its translation is CASKGEGANYGYTF.

This clonotype was picked up many times. J is TRBJ2-2 and V is TRBV7-2, with D unclear. V shed 2 bases and J shed 3 bases, with 7 bases lying between them. The CDR3 loop spans 14 amino acids. Germline V gene data show CDR1 as SGHTA and CDR2 as FQGNSA. The CDR3 nucleotides are TGTGCCAGCAGCTTAAGATCCGACACCGGGGAGCTGTTTTTT. This translates into CASSLRSDTGELFF.

Many counts were recorded for this clonotype. Written as DNA, the CDR3 is TGTGCCAGCAGTTTCCCGGACTTCTCGCAGTTCTTC. It encodes CASSFPDFSQFF. V is TRBV6-2 or TRBV6-3 and J is TRBJ2-1, with D perhaps matching TRBD2 (5 bases). Trimming shortened V by 4 bases and J by 12 bases, and 13 bases separated the two germline ends. The germline CDR1 and CDR2 sequences are MNHEY and SVGEGT. This CDR3 is built from 12 residues.

This clonotype has at least ten counts. V and J are TRBV9 and TRBJ2-2, with D perhaps given as TRBD1 or TRBD2 (5 bases each). There are 15 residues in the CDR3. Trimming stripped 4 bases from V and 9 bases from J, with 19 bases between. Germline values: CDR1 SGDLS, CDR2 YYNGEE. The CDR3 sequence is CASSPPGTNRRELFF. CDR3 DNA: TGTGCCAGCAGCCCACCCGGGACCAACCGGCGGGAGCTGTTTTTT.

This clonotype is categorized as medium-sized (0.01 to 0.1%). The V gene is TRBV30, the J gene TRBJ2-1; the D is unclear. The ends were cut back, 1 base at V and 4 bases at J, with 2 bases in the middle. Germline CDR1 GTSNPN, CDR2 SVGIG (reference sequence). This CDR3 is 11 amino acids long. The CDR3 nucleotides are TGTGCCTGGAGTGGGTACAATGAGCAGTTCTTC. Translating it yields CAWSGYNEQFF.

The chain joins TRBV5-1 to TRBJ1-4; D ambiguous. V lost 4 bases and J 7 bases, leaving 20 bases between the germline ends. The CDR3 totals 16 residues. The V gene's germline CDR1 is SGHRS and CDR2 YFSETQ. CDR3 protein: CASSERPRVDGEKLFF. In DNA form, the CDR3 reads TGCGCCAGCAGCGAACGCCCCCGGGTAGATGGTGAAAAACTGTTTTTT.

This clonotype appeared many times. CDR3: CASGLVRDPVGYEQYF. The CDR3 DNA reads TGTGCTAGTGGTTTGGTACGTGACCCTGTCGGCTACGAGCAGTACTTC. This chain joins TRBV12-5 and TRBJ2-7; D remains ambiguous. V was pared by 0 bases and J by 3 bases, with 15 bases between. CDR3 length: 16 amino acids. Looked up from germline, CDR1 is LGHNT and CDR2 is FRNRAP.

The chain carries TRBV7-6 and TRBJ1-3, with 7 bases fitting TRBD1. The ends lost 5 bases at V and 0 bases at J; junction bases unmatched: 7. This CDR3 comprises 16 residues. CDR1 is SGHVS and CDR2 is FNYEAQ in the germline V gene. The CDR3 bases are TGTGCCAGCAGCCCAACCCCAGGGGGCTCTGGAAACACCATATATTTT. Its translation is CASSPTPGGSGNTIYF.

This clonotype was counted many times. V and J are TRBV11-2 and TRBJ1-3; maybe TRBD1 (6 bases). The CDR3 runs to 17 residues. The germline V gene encodes CDR1 SGHAT and CDR2 FQNNGV. Trimming removed 1 base at V and 0 bases at J, with 13 bases between. CDR3 residues: CASSLVGGLFSGNTIYF. The CDR3 bases are TGTGCCAGCAGCTTAGTTGGGGGGCTTTTCTCTGGAAACACCATATATTTT. The variable domain in full, completed from reference TRBV11-2 and TRBJ1-3, reads EAGVAQSPRYKIIEKRQSVAFWCNPISGHATLYWYQQILGQGPKLLIQFQNNGVVDDSQLPKDRFSAERLKGVDSTLKIQPAKLEDSAVYLCASSLVGGLFSGNTIYFGEGSWLTVV.

This clonotype came up many times. This chain connects TRBV28 to TRBJ1-6; D uncertain. This CDR3 contains 15 residues. CDR1 MDHEN and CDR2 SYDVKM come from the germline V gene. Trimming left V 1 base short and J 4 bases short, with 8 bases between. CDR3 sequence reads: CASSLFLRYNSPLHF. The CDR3 DNA reads as TGTGCCAGCAGTTTATTTTTACGATATAATTCACCCCTCCACTTT.

The sample holds one count of this clonotype. This chain joins TRBV28 and TRBJ2-7; 12 nucleotides agree with TRBD2. Trimming cost V 8 bases and J 7 bases; bases outside gene matches: 9. The CDR3 length is 14 residues. Germline V gives CDR1 MDHEN, CDR2 SYDVKM. Here the CDR3 reads CASCRTSGTKEQYF. The DNA for the CDR3 is TGTGCCAGCTGTAGGACTAGCGGGACAAAAGAGCAGTACTTC.

This clonotype has ten or more counts. The gene calls are TRBV18 and TRBJ1-1; no clear D. Trimming cost V 3 bases and J 0 bases, with 14 bases left between them. The germline V gene has CDR1 KGHSH and CDR2 LQKENI. CDR3 size: 16 residues. CDR3 region: CASSPSAGDVNTEAFF. The CDR3 region has the DNA TGTGCCAGCTCACCGTCGGCAGGAGACGTGAACACTGAAGCTTTCTTT.

The table lists this clonotype with many counts. The gene calls are TRBV20-1 and TRBJ1-2; D is undetermined. The germline CDR1 and CDR2 sequences are DFQATT and SNEGSKA (reference sequence). V dropped 6 bases and J dropped 5 bases, with 10 bases sitting between them. This CDR3 is built from 11 residues. The CDR3 reads CSADEIYGYTF. DNA for the CDR3: TGCAGTGCAGATGAGATTTATGGCTACACCTTC.

This clonotype was seen repeatedly, ten times or more. This chain's CDR3 is CATSEHDRGADTQYF. The CDR3 nucleotides read TGTGCCACCAGTGAACACGACAGGGGTGCAGATACGCAGTATTTT. The rearrangement uses TRBV24-1 and TRBJ2-3, with 8 bases matching TRBD1. The V and J ends lost 4 bases and 4 bases, in that order; junction bases with no gene match: 6. CDR1 and CDR2 (germline): KGHDR, SFDVKD. The CDR3 has 15 residues.

This clonotype was observed many times. V usage is TRBV6-1 and J usage is TRBJ1-6; D may be TRBD1 (5 bases). The CDR3 sequence is 15 residues long. In germline, CDR1 is MNHNS, CDR2 SASEGT. Trimming left V 5 bases short and J 7 bases short, with 15 bases between. The CDR3 loop is CASSRGPDGNSPLHF. DNA for the CDR3: TGTGCCAGCAGTAGGGGACCTGACGGGAATTCACCCCTCCACTTT.

This clonotype was detected many times. The rearrangement links TRBV6-1 to TRBJ1-3, with D unclear. With 5 bases removed from V and 0 bases from J, the gap between germline ends came to 8 bases. Germline V lookup: CDR1 MNHNS, CDR2 SASEGT. The CDR3 length is 14 residues. The chain's CDR3 is CASSPYLSGNTIYF. CDR3 DNA sequence: TGTGCCAGCAGTCCATACCTCTCTGGAAACACCATATATTTT.

The chain employs TRBV7-2 and TRBJ2-2; 7 bases are a match to TRBD1. The CDR3 has 14 residues. The V gene end was trimmed by 4 bases and the J gene end by 7 bases; junction bases not matched to a gene: 6. Germline V lookup: CDR1 SGHTA, CDR2 FQGNSA. CDR3 protein: CASSSHRGVGELFF. For the CDR3, the DNA is TGTGCCAGCAGCTCCCACAGGGGTGTCGGGGAGCTGTTTTTT.

This clonotype has more than one count but fewer than ten. A single base separates this from a much larger clone, so it may be a read error. The CDR3 DNA reads TGTGCCTCCGGGCAGGTGAACACTGAAGCTTCCTTT. This sequence encodes CASGQVNTEASF. This chain joins TRBV12-3 or TRBV12-4 and TRBJ1-1; D gene uncertain. This CDR3 has 12 amino acids.

This clonotype was seen at least ten times. This sequence joins TRBV27 and TRBJ2-7, with 8 bases matching TRBD1. Trimming took 4 bases from V and 5 from J; bases not matched to a gene: 16. The CDR3 sequence is 17 residues long. CDR1 is MNHEY, CDR2 SMNVEV, per germline (reference sequence). CDR3 bases: TGTGCCAGCAGTTCAACAGCCCTCCGGGACAGGTCTCACGAGCAGTACTTC. Translating gives CASSSTALRDRSHEQYF.

This clonotype was observed many times. The chain is built from TRBV6-6 and TRBJ1-1; D unclear. Germline lookup yields CDR1 MNHNY and CDR2 SVGAGI (reference sequence). The CDR3 consists of 13 residues. Trimming removed 3 bases from V and 2 bases from J, with 7 bases in between. The CDR3 here is CASSYSVNTEAFF. The CDR3 bases are TGTGCCAGCAGTTATTCGGTTAACACTGAAGCTTTCTTT.

This clonotype was picked up many times. V gene TRBV28 combines with J gene TRBJ2-7, with a possible D match to TRBD1 (6 bases). Trimming left V 3 bases short and J 2 bases short, with 17 bases between. Germline V lookup: CDR1 MDHEN, CDR2 SYDVKM. This CDR3 has 16 amino acids. CDR3 DNA: TGTGCCAGCAGTTTTCCGAGAGGCAGGGGAGCCTACGAGCAGTACTTC. This translates into CASSFPRGRGAYEQYF.

In its sample, this clonotype was seen a few times. The junction shows a germline mismatch at one end, possibly a read error. This chain's CDR3 is CASGLGQLSGNTIYF. DNA of the CDR3: TGCGCCAGCGGCTTGGGACAGCTCTCTGGAAACACCATATATTTT. The chain is built from TRBV5-1 and TRBJ1-3; 7 bases fit TRBD1. The CDR3 covers 15 residues. Germline V gene data show CDR1 as SGHRS and CDR2 as YFSETQ. Supplemented by reference TRBV5-1 and TRBJ1-3, the full variable domain reads KAGVTQTPRYLIKTRGQQVTLSCSPISGHRSVSWYQQTPGQGLQFLFEYFSETQRNKGNFPGRFSGRQFSNSRSEMNVSTLELGDSALYLCASGLGQLSGNTIYFGEGSWLTVV.

This clonotype was observed a handful of times. The V call is TRBV20-1, the J call TRBJ2-7; 7 bases are a match to TRBD2. Germline values: CDR1 DFQATT, CDR2 SNEGSKA (reference sequence). This CDR3 has 14 amino acids. Trimming cost V 5 bases and J 0 bases; bases outside gene matches: 7. The CDR3 region has the DNA TGCAGTGCTCACCCTAGCGGTAGCTCCTACGAGCAGTACTTC. Translating gives CSAHPSGSSYEQYF.

This clonotype was seen many times. This sequence joins TRBV6-1 and TRBJ1-5; 12 bases map to TRBD1. From germline, CDR1 is MNHNS and CDR2 SASEGT. This CDR3 region has 20 residues. Trimming took 5 bases from V and 0 from J; bases not matched to a gene: 14. DNA for the CDR3: TGTGCCAGCAGTCGAGTTCTCTCCGGGACAGGGGGCGGTAGCAATCAGCCCCAGCATTTT. Protein product: CASSRVLSGTGGGSNQPQHF.

At least ten counts were recorded for this clonotype. V is TRBV20-1 and J is TRBJ2-1, with 8 bases identical to TRBD2. The CDR3 is 15 residues long. Germline assignment: CDR1 DFQATT and CDR2 SNEGSKA (reference sequence). V shed 6 bases, J shed 12 bases, and the junction held 19 bases outside the gene matches. CDR3 amino acids: CSAGGSGRGAKGQFF. The CDR3 DNA reads as TGCAGTGCCGGAGGGTCCGGGAGGGGGGCTAAGGGGCAGTTCTTC.

This clonotype came up many times. The chain is built from TRBV11-2 and TRBJ2-1, with a possible D match to TRBD2 (5 bases). Germline V lookup: CDR1 SGHAT, CDR2 FQNNGV. CDR3 size: 15 residues. Trimming took 5 bases from V and 5 from J, leaving 16 bases between them. The CDR3 coding sequence is TGTGCCAGCAGCCCCCGGCCCGGAGGTGACAATGAGCAGTTCTTC. It yields the protein CASSPRPGGDNEQFF.